What follows are 19 T cell receptor beta chains derived from one specimen sequenced in a study of response to subunit inactivated influenza vaccine. One entry per CDR3 protein results from TCRdb running MiXCR on the RT-PCR reads. The table lists a few hundred thousand distinct CDR3 sequences, just over 20% of them singletons. Specimen: PBMCs from blood, collected about 20 months after vaccination. These receptors were obtained from a man aged 45 to 75 who received an inactivated influenza vaccine.

This rearrangement joins TRBV30 to TRBJ1-2, with unresolved D. The CDR3 spans 12 residues. The germline V and J ends were trimmed by 4 bases and 4 bases, with 10 bases remaining between them. Germline V CDR1 and CDR2: GTSNPN, SVGIG (reference sequence). The CDR3 is CAWTTSSYGYTF. As DNA, the CDR3 is TGTGCCTGGACTACAAGTAGCTATGGCTACACCTTC. Variable domain in full (rest from reference TRBV30 and TRBJ1-2): SQTIHQWPATLVQPVGSPLSLECTVEGTSNPNLYWYRQAAGRGLQLLFYSVGIGQISSEVPQNLSASRPQDRQFILSSKKLLLSDSGFYLCAWTTSSYGYTFGSGTRLTVV.

This clonotype was observed a handful of times. The chain couples TRBV19 to TRBJ1-2, with TRBD1 as a possible D gene (6 bases). Germline V gene lookup returns CDR1 LNHDA and CDR2 SQIVND (reference sequence). V was trimmed by 9 bases and J by 2 bases, leaving 19 bases between them. The CDR3 length is 15 residues. For the CDR3, the DNA is TGTGCCAGCACTCCATTAACGACAGGCAACTATGGCTACACCTTC. It specifies CASTPLTTGNYGYTF. Full variable domain (missing parts from reference TRBV19 and TRBJ1-2): DGGITQSPKYLFRKEGQNVTLSCEQNLNHDAMYWYRQDPGQGLRLIYYSQIVNDFQKGDIAEGYSVSREKKESFPLTVTSAQKNPTAFYLCASTPLTTGNYGYTFGSGTRLTVV.

This chain joins TRBV20-1 and TRBJ1-2; a weak D match, TRBD1 (5 bases). Germline V gene sequence: CDR1 DFQATT, CDR2 SNEGSKA (reference sequence). V was pared by 3 bases and J by 4 bases, with 12 bases between. The CDR3 extends over 13 amino acids. CDR3 DNA: TGCAGTGCTAGGGACCCCGGGGCCTATGGCTACACCTTC. Translation: CSARDPGAYGYTF.

This clonotype was observed a few times. A much larger clone lies one base from this, so it may be a read error. The chain carries TRBV27 and TRBJ1-5, with a weak D call TRBD1 (6 bases). The length of the CDR3 is 13 residues. The germline V and J ends were trimmed by 6 bases and 5 bases, with 11 bases remaining between them. Germline V lookup: CDR1 MNHEY, CDR2 SMNVEV (reference sequence). This CDR3 reads CASSQRGDQPQHF. The CDR3, as DNA: TGTGCCAGCAGCCAAAGGGGGGATCAGCCCCAGCATTTT.

This clonotype was detected a few times. The chain recombines TRBV7-2 with TRBJ2-5; D ambiguous. CDR1 SGHTA and CDR2 FQGNSA come from the germline V gene. CDR3 size: 17 residues. The V gene lost 5 bases and the J gene lost 5 bases, with 24 bases spanning the gap. CDR3 region: CASSDSLGGLFGETQYF. The CDR3 DNA is TGTGCCAGCAGCGATAGTCTTGGTGGCCTTTTTGGGGAGACCCAGTACTTC.

This clonotype was recorded only once. CDR3 residues: CASMKDTQYF. The CDR3 bases are TGTGCCAGCATGAAAGATACGCAGTATTTT. The rearrangement joins TRBV2 to TRBJ2-3; D is uncertain. Germline CDR1 is SNHLY and CDR2 is FYNNEI. Trimming removed 7 bases from V and 5 bases from J, with 4 bases in between. The CDR3 extends over 10 amino acids.

The chain combines TRBV27 with TRBJ2-7; 7 nucleotides agree with TRBD2. The trim removed 8 bases at V and 4 bases at J, leaving 8 bases unmatched. CDR3 length: 13 amino acids. CDR1 and CDR2 (germline): MNHEY, SMNVEV (reference sequence). The CDR3 DNA follows: TGTGCCAGCTCTCCCAGCGGGGTGTACGAGCAGTACTTC. Translated: CASSPSGVYEQYF.

The sample holds a few counts of this clonotype. The rearrangement uses TRBV5-1 and TRBJ2-5; 10 bases fit TRBD2. The CDR3 has 15 amino acids. Germline V CDR1 and CDR2: SGHRS, YFSETQ. After removal of 4 bases from V and 5 bases from J, the junction contained 8 bases not matched to a gene. The CDR3 nucleotides are TGCGCCAGCAGCGCCGGGACTAGCGTGACGGAGACCCAGTACTTC. Amino acid sequence: CASSAGTSVTETQYF.

The chain employs TRBV28 and TRBJ1-5, with 9 nucleotides matching TRBD1. The V and J ends lost 4 bases and 7 bases, in that order; junction bases with no gene match: 8. This CDR3 contains 15 residues. Germline CDR1 is MDHEN and CDR2 is SYDVKM. For the CDR3, the DNA is TGTGCCAGCAGTTGGTTGGGACAGGGCCGACAGCCCCAGCATTTT. It specifies CASSWLGQGRQPQHF.

In its sample, this clonotype was seen a few times. The chain uses TRBV3-1 and TRBJ1-1, with D perhaps matching TRBD1 (5 bases). The CDR3 is 14 residues long. V lost 3 bases and J 5 bases, leaving 13 bases between the germline ends. Germline assignment: CDR1 LGHDT and CDR2 YNNKEL (reference sequence). CDR3 protein: CASSHLQGRTEAFF. CDR3 nucleotides: TGTGCCAGCAGCCACCTTCAGGGAAGGACTGAAGCTTTCTTT.

The J gene is TRBJ2-3, the V gene TRBV20-1, with a possible D match to TRBD2 (5 bases). The CDR3 contains 12 residues. CDR1 DFQATT and CDR2 SNEGSKA come from the germline V gene (reference sequence). V lost 0 bases, J lost 8 bases, and 9 bases lay in between. CDR3 region: CSARDLAGTQYF. In nucleotides, the CDR3 is TGCAGTGCTAGAGATCTAGCCGGTACGCAGTATTTT.

The sample holds a few counts of this clonotype. The V and J genes are TRBV6-5 and TRBJ2-1, with TRBD2 identical over 13 bases. Per the germline V gene, CDR1 is MNHEY and CDR2 is SVGAGI. The CDR3 is 18 amino acids. V shed 3 bases, J shed 3 bases, and the junction held 8 bases outside the gene matches. The CDR3 DNA follows: TGTGCCAGCAGTTATTCCGGGACTAGCGGGACGATCTACAATGAGCAGTTCTTC. It yields the protein CASSYSGTSGTIYNEQFF.

CDR3 residues: CASSQDLSPYGYTF. CDR3 in DNA: TGCGCCAGCAGCCAAGATCTGAGTCCCTATGGCTACACCTTC. The chain links TRBV4-3 to TRBJ1-2; D uncertain. Trimming left V 0 bases short and J 4 bases short, with 9 bases between. This CDR3 is built from 14 residues. CDR1 and CDR2 from the germline V gene are LGHNA and YSLEER.

In its sample, this clonotype was seen many times. V usage is TRBV20-1 and J usage is TRBJ1-6, with D possibly matching TRBD1 (5 bases). The CDR3 runs to 15 residues. Germline V gene sequence: CDR1 DFQATT, CDR2 SNEGSKA (reference sequence). Trimming took off 6 bases at V and 5 bases at J, with 17 bases between the two ends. CDR3 residues: CSAIRRGLHNSPLHF. Written as DNA, the CDR3 is TGCAGTGCCATCCGGAGGGGACTGCATAATTCACCCCTCCACTTT.

As concerns this clonotype: A read error is possible here, since a much larger clone lies one base away. CDR3 coding DNA: TGTGCCAGTAGTAAGGGCTTCAATCAGGCCCAGCATTTT. Encoded protein: CASSKGFNQAQHF. This chain uses TRBV19 with TRBJ1-5; D gene ambiguous. The CDR3 sequence is 13 residues long. CDR1 and CDR2 (germline): LNHDA, SQIVND (reference sequence).

The chain carries TRBV28 and TRBJ2-1; 7 bases match TRBD1. CDR1 is MDHEN and CDR2 is SYDVKM in the germline V gene. V lost 6 bases, J lost 4 bases, and 6 bases stayed unmatched. The CDR3 has 14 amino acids. CDR3 region: CASSPPGQYNEQFF. CDR3 DNA sequence: TGTGCCAGCAGCCCGCCGGGACAGTACAATGAGCAGTTCTTC.

The sample holds many counts of this clonotype. This chain joins TRBV9 and TRBJ1-1; possible D gene TRBD1, 6 bases. Trimming removed 2 bases at V and 3 bases at J, with 8 bases between. This CDR3 spans 13 amino acids. In germline, CDR1 is SGDLS, CDR2 YYNGEE. CDR3 sequence reads: CASSVGGYTEAFF. CDR3 sequence (DNA): TGTGCCAGCAGCGTGGGGGGCTACACTGAAGCTTTCTTT.

The chain links TRBV5-5 to TRBJ2-2, with unresolved D. CDR1 and CDR2 from the germline V gene are SGHKS and YYEKEE (reference sequence). This CDR3 is built from 14 residues. The germline V and J ends were trimmed by 4 bases and 7 bases, with 14 bases remaining between them. In nucleotides, the CDR3 is TGTGCCAGCAGCCCGGCTCCAGACTGCGGGGAGCTGTTTTTT. The encoded protein is CASSPAPDCGELFF.

Only a few counts were recorded for this clonotype. The chain couples TRBV7-8 to TRBJ2-7, with D hard to call. V was pared by 0 bases and J by 7 bases, with 10 bases between. The CDR3 contains 13 residues. Germline V CDR1 and CDR2: SGHVS, FQNEAQ. This CDR3 reads CASSLAAPFEQYF. As DNA, the CDR3 is TGTGCCAGCAGCTTAGCGGCACCTTTTGAGCAGTACTTC.